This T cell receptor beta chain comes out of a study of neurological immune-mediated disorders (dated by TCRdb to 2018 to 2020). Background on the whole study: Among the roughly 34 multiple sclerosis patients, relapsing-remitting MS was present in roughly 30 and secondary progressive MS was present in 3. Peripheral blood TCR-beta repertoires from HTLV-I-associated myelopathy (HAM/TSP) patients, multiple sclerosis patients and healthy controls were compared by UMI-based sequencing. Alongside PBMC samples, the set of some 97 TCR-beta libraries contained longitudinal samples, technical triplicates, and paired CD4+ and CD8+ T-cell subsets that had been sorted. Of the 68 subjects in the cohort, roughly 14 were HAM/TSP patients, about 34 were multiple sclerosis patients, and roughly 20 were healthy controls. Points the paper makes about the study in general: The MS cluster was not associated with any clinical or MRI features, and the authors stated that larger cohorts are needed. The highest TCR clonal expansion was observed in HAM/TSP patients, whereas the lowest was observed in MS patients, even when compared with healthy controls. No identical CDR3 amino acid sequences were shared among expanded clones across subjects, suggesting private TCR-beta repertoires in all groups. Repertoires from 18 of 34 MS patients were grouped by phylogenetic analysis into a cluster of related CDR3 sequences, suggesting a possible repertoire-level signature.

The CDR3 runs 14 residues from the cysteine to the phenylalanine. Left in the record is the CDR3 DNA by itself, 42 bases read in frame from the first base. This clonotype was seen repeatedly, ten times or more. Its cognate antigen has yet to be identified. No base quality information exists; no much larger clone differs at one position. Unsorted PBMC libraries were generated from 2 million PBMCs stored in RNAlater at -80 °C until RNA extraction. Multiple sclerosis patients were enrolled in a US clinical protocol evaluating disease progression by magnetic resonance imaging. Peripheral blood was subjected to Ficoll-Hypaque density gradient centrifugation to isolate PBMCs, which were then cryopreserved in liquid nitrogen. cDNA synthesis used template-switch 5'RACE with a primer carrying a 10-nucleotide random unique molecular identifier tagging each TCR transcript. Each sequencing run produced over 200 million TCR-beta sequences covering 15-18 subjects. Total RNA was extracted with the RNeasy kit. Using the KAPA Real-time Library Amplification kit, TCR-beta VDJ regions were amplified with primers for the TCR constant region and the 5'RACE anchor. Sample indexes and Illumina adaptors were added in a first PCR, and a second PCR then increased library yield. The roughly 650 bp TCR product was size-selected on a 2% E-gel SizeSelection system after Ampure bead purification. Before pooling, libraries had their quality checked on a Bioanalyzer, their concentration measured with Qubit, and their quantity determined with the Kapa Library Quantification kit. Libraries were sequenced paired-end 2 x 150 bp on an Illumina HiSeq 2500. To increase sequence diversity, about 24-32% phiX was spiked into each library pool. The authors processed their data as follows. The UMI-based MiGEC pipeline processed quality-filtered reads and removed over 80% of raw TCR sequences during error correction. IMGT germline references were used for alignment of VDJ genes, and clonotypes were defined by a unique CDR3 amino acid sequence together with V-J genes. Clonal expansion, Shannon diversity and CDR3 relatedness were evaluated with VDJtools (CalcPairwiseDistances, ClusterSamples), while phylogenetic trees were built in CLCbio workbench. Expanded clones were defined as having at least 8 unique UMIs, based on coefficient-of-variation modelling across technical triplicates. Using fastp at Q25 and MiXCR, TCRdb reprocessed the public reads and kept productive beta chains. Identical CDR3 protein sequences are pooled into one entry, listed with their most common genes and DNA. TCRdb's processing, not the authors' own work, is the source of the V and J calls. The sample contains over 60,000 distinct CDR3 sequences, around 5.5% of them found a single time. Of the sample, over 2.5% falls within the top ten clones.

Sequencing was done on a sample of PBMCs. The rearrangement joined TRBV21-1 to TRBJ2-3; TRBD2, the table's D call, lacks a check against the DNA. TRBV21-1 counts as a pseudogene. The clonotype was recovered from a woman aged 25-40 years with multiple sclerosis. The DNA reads TGTGCCAGTCCGGACTGGTTAGTCACAGATACGCAGTATTTT. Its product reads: CASPDWLVTDTQYF.